This T cell receptor (beta chain) was captured in a study of T cell responses to AZD1222 COVID-19 vaccine. The method was immunoSEQ multiplex PCR; TCRdb's version includes in-frame clones alone and lacks a portion of them. The data contain around 110,000 clones, approximately 87% of them singletons. This TCR derives from an adult in good health. Sequencing was performed on peripheral blood, taken on day 0 of AZD1222 vaccination.

The CDR3 is CASRPPGANVLTF. Written as DNA, the CDR3 is TGTGCCAGCAGGCCGCCGGGGGCCAACGTCCTGACTTTC. The rearrangement links TRBV25-1 to TRBJ2-6, with no clear D. Trimming removed 6 bases from V and 4 bases from J, with 7 bases in between. Germline V gene lookup returns CDR1 MGHDK and CDR2 SYGVNS. The CDR3 extends over 13 amino acids.